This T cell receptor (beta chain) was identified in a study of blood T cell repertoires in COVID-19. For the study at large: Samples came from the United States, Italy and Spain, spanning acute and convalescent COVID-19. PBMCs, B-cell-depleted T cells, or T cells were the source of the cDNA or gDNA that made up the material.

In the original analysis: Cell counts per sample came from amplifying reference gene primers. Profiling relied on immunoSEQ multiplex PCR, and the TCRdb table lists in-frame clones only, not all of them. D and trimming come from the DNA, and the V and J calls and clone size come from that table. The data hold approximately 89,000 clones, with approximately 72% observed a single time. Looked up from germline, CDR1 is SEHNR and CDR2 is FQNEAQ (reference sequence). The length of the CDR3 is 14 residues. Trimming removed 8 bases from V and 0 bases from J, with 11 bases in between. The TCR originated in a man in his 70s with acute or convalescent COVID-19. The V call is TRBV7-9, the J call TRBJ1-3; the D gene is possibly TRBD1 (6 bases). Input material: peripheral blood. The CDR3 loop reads CASRQDGSGNTIYF. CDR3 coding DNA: TGTGCCAGCCGACAGGACGGCTCTGGAAACACCATATATTTT.